This T cell receptor beta chain was captured by sequencing in a study of neurological immune-mediated disorders. Regarding the study as a whole: The multiple sclerosis repertoire cluster had no clinical or MRI feature associated with it. Patients with HTLV-1-associated myelopathy showed the most TCR clonal expansion. Those with multiple sclerosis showed the least, falling below healthy controls.

This clonotype was seen many times. Its antigen remains unidentified. With 2 bases removed from V and 7 bases from J, the gap between germline ends came to 15 bases. The CDR3 loop spans 15 amino acids. TCRdb used MiXCR to reprocess the 5' RACE reads, holding one entry per CDR3 protein. This table holds 65,000 to 85,000 distinct CDR3 sequences, 3.2% found once. The chain links TRBV12-3 or TRBV12-4 to TRBJ2-1, with a tentative D call TRBD1 (7 bases). The specimen was PBMCs. The receptor was derived from a woman aged 45-65 years with multiple sclerosis. The CDR3 spells CASSLRQGGGNEQFF. The DNA for the CDR3 is TGTGCCAGCAGTTTACGACAGGGCGGAGGGAATGAGCAGTTCTTC.